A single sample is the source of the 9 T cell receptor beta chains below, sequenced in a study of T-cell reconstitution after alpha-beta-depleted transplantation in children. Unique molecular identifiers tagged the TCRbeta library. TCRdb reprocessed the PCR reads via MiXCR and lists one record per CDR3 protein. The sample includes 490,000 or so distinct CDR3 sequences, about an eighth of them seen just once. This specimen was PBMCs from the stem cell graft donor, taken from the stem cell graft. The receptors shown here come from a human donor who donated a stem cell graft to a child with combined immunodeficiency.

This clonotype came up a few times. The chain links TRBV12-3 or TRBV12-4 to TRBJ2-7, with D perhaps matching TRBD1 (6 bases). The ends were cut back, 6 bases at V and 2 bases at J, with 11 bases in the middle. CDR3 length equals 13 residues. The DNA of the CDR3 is TGTGCCAGCAGGGGGGACATAACCTACGAGCAGTACTTC. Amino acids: CASRGDITYEQYF.

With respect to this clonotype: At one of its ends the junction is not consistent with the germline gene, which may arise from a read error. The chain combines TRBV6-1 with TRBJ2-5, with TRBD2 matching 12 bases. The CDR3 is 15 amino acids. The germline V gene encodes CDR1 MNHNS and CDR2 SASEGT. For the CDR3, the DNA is TGTACCAGCAGGACGACTAGCGGGGGCAAAGAGACCCAGTACTTC. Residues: CTSRTTSGGKETQYF.

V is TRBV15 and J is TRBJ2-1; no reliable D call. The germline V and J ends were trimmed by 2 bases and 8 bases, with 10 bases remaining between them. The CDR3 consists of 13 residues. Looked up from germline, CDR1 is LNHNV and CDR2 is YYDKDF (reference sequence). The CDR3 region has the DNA TGTGCCACCAGCAGACCCTCTGTCCATGAGCAGTTCTTC. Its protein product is CATSRPSVHEQFF. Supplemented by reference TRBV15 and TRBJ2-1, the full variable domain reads DAMVIQNPRYQVTQFGKPVTLSCSQTLNHNVMYWYQQKSSQAPKLLFHYYDKDFNNEADTPDNFQSRRPNTSFCFLDIRSPGLGDTAMYLCATSRPSVHEQFFGPGTRLTVL.

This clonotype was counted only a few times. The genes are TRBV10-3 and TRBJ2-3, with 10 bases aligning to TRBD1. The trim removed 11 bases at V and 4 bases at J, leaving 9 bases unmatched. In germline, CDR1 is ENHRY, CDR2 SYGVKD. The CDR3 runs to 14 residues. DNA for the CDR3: TGTGCCCTCTCATTGACAGGGGGCGCAGATACGCAGTATTTT. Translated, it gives CALSLTGGADTQYF.

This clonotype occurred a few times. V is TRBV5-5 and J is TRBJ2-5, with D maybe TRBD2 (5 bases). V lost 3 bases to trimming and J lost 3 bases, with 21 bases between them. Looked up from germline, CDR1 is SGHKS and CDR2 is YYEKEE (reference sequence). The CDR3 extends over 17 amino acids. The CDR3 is CASSSFPREGEKETQYF. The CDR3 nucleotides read TGTGCCAGCAGCTCATTCCCGCGAGAGGGTGAGAAAGAGACCCAGTACTTC.

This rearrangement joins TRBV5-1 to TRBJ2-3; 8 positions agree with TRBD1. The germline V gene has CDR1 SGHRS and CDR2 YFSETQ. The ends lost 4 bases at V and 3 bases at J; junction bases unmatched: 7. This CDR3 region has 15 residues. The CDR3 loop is CASSIRQGRTDTQYF. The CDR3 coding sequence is TGCGCCAGCAGCATTCGACAGGGGCGGACAGATACGCAGTATTTT.

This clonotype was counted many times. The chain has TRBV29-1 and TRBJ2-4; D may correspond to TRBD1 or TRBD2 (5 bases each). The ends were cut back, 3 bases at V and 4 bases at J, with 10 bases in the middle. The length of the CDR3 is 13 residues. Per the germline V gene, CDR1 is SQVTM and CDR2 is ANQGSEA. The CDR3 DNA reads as TGCAGCGTTGAGAGGGACGTAAAAAACATTCAGTACTTC. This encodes CSVERDVKNIQYF.

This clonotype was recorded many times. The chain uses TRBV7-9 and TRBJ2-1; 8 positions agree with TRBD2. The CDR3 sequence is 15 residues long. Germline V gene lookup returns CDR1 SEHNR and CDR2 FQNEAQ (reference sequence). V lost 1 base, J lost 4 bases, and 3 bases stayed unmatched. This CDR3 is CASSLDGGVYNEQFF. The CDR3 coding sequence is TGTGCCAGCAGCTTAGACGGGGGGGTGTACAATGAGCAGTTCTTC.

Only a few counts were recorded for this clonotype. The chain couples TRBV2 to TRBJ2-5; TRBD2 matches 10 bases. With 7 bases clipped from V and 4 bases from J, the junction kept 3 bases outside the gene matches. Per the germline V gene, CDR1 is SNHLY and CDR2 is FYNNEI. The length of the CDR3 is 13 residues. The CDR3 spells CASTAGGPETQYF. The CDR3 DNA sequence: TGTGCCAGCACAGCGGGAGGGCCAGAGACCCAGTACTTC.